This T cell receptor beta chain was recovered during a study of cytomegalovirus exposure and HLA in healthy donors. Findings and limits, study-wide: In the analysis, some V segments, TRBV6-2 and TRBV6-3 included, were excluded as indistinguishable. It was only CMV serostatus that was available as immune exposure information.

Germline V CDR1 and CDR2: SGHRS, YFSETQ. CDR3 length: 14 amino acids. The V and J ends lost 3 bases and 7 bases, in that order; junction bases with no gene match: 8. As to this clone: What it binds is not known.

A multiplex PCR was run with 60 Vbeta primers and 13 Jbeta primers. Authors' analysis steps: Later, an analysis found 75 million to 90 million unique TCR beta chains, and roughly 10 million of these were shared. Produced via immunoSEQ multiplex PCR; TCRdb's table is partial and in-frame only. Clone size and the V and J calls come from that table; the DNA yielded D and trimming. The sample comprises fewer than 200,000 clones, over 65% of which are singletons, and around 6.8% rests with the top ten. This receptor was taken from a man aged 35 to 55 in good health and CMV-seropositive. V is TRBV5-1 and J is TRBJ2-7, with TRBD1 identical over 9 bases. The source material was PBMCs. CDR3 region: CASSSTQGAGEQYF. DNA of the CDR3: TGCGCCAGCAGCTCCACACAGGGGGCTGGGGAGCAGTACTTC. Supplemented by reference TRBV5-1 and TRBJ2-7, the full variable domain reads KAGVTQTPRYLIKTRGQQVTLSCSPISGHRSVSWYQQTPGQGLQFLFEYFSETQRNKGNFPGRFSGRQFSNSRSEMNVSTLELGDSALYLCASSSTQGAGEQYFGPGTRLTVT.